This T cell receptor beta chain was documented in a study of cytomegalovirus exposure and HLA in healthy donors. About the research overall: Membership in the Caucasian-associated ancestry cluster was found for 75% to 85% of approximately 380 genotyped donors.

The PCR employed 60 Vbeta primers together with 13 Jbeta primers. TCRdb keeps only in-frame clones here, not all; method: immunoSEQ multiplex PCR. The table has more than 80,000 clones, approximately 82% seen once. Germline assignment: CDR1 SGDLS and CDR2 YYNGEE. The CDR3 has 17 amino acids. The ends lost 0 bases at V and 0 bases at J; junction bases unmatched: 8. Study-level results: Among the CMV-associated chains, three were confirmed in vitro as specific for CMV antigens.

Donors consisted of healthy bone marrow donors. This clone was recorded only once. The antigen remains undetermined. The V and J genes are TRBV9 and TRBJ1-2; 7 bases map to TRBD1. This receptor was obtained from a female donor in good health and CMV-seropositive. The specimen sequenced was PBMCs. The CDR3 region is CASSVATDRTANYGYTF. CDR3 nucleotide sequence: TGTGCCAGCAGCGTAGCTACGGACAGGACAGCTAACTATGGCTACACCTTC.